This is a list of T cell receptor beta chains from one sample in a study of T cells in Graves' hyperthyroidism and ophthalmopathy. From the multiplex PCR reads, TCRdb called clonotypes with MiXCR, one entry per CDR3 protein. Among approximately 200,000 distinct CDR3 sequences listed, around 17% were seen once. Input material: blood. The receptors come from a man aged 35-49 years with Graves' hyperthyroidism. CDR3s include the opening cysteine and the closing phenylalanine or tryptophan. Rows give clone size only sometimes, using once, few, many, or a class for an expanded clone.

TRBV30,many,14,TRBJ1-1,CAWSREGLGSEAFF
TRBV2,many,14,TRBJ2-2,CARRGGLNTGELFF
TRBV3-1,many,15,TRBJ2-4,CASSQDVDGANIQYF
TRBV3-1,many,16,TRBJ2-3,CASSPRTFSSTDTQYF
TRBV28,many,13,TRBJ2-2,CASSLRGTGELFF
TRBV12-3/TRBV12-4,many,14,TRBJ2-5,CASSAPGHSETQYF
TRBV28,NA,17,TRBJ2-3,CASILGGTGGWADTQYF
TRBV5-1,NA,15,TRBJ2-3,CASSVQGPLTDTQYF
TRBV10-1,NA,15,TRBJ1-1,CASRRGVYMNTEAFF
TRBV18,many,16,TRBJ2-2,CASTDAGTSNTGELFF